This passage covers 13 T cell receptor beta chains from one sample sequenced in a study of human T cells and chemical hapten exposure (dated by TCRdb to the early 2020s). The time point tag for this specimen amounts to: patch test 3, about 24 weeks after DPC sensitization. Explained via the paper, the treatment or condition label denotes: therapeutic diphenylcyclopropenone sensitization with weekly scalp DPC. The library was built by means of RACE. The sequencing machine was a NextSeq 500. TCRdb handled the public reads itself, with Q25 trimming in fastp and clone calling in MiXCR, and kept productive beta chains. For every CDR3 protein sequence, its rows merge into one entry that carries the most common genes and DNA. A total of tens of thousands of distinct CDR3 sequences appear in this sample, 10% to 13% of them only once. Together, the top ten hold around 3.8% of the sample. This specimen was whole blood, taken in connection with sensitization to the hapten diphenylcyclopropenone (DPC). The receptors come from a woman between 50 and 59 years old with alopecia areata. Some clones in this sample may be carry-over from other donors' samples.

At least ten counts were recorded for this clonotype. CDR3 nucleotides: TGCGCCAGCAGCCAAGGGGTCAAAACTAGGACCAAAAACATTCAGTACTTC. The encoded protein is CASSQGVKTRTKNIQYF. V and J are TRBV4-3 and TRBJ2-4; maybe TRBD2 (5 bases). Trimming took 1 base from V and 2 from J, leaving 15 bases between them. Germline CDR1 LGHNA, CDR2 YSLEER. The CDR3 is 17 residues long.

By sample fraction, this clonotype is medium-sized. The rearrangement links TRBV6-6 to TRBJ1-1; 9 bases map to TRBD1. Germline V gene sequence: CDR1 MNHNY, CDR2 SVGAGI (reference sequence). The CDR3 spans 14 residues. With 6 bases clipped from V and 5 bases from J, the junction kept 7 bases outside the gene matches. The CDR3 coding sequence is TGTGCCAGCAGCGGTTACGACAGGGGGACTGAAGCTTTCTTT. This translates into CASSGYDRGTEAFF.

This clonotype was detected many times. This chain connects TRBV29-1 to TRBJ1-4; 7 positions match TRBD1. Germline assignment: CDR1 SQVTM and CDR2 ANQGSEA. With 5 bases clipped from V and 0 bases from J, the junction kept 12 bases outside the gene matches. The length of the CDR3 is 17 residues. The CDR3 protein is CSVQGYQGVTTNEKLFF. The DNA of the CDR3 is TGCAGCGTTCAAGGGTATCAGGGGGTAACAACTAATGAAAAACTGTTTTTT.

This clonotype was seen many times. This chain uses TRBV5-5 with TRBJ1-5; D ambiguous. Germline loops: CDR1 SGHKS, CDR2 YYEKEE (reference sequence). The CDR3 is 15 residues long. V was shortened by 0 bases and J by 7 bases, with 14 bases between the two germline ends. The CDR3 here is CASSLEGHSRQPQHF. CDR3 DNA: TGTGCCAGCAGCTTGGAAGGCCATAGCAGGCAGCCCCAGCATTTT.

This clonotype was detected a few times. The V and J genes are TRBV18 and TRBJ1-3; 9 bases are a match to TRBD1. CDR3 length: 13 residues. In germline, CDR1 is KGHSH, CDR2 LQKENI. V gave up 4 bases and J gave up 8 bases; unmatched junction bases: 3. CDR3 sequence (DNA): TGTGCCAGCTCACGGGGACAGGGAGACACCATATATTTT. It codes for CASSRGQGDTIYF.

This clonotype showed up just a few times. J is TRBJ1-1 and V is TRBV14; possible D gene TRBD1, 5 bases. The V and J ends lost 6 bases and 6 bases respectively, with 14 bases between them. The CDR3 consists of 13 residues. The germline CDR1 and CDR2 sequences are SGHDN and FVKESK. The CDR3, as DNA: TGTGCCAGCAGTCATGGTGGGGGTTCTGAAGCTTTCTTT. Translating gives CASSHGGGSEAFF.

This clonotype came up many times. The V gene is TRBV5-1, the J gene TRBJ1-4, with D possibly being TRBD1 (5 bases). The CDR3 loop spans 14 amino acids. In germline, CDR1 is SGHRS, CDR2 YFSETQ. V gave up 7 bases and J gave up 0 bases, with 10 bases separating them. The CDR3 nucleotides read TGCGCCAGCCACGGGGGATCAACTAATGAAAAACTGTTTTTT. Protein sequence: CASHGGSTNEKLFF. Using reference TRBV5-1 and TRBJ1-4 for the parts outside the CDR3, the full variable domain is KAGVTQTPRYLIKTRGQQVTLSCSPISGHRSVSWYQQTPGQGLQFLFEYFSETQRNKGNFPGRFSGRQFSNSRSEMNVSTLELGDSALYLCASHGGSTNEKLFFGSGTQLSVL.

This clonotype was detected many times. The V gene is TRBV7-2, the J gene TRBJ2-5, with TRBD2 identical over 10 bases. The CDR3 loop spans 16 amino acids. The germline CDR1 and CDR2 sequences are SGHTA and FQGNSA. Trimming took 2 bases from V and 4 from J; bases not matched to a gene: 7. CDR3 protein: CASSLSSGRLGETQYF. The CDR3 bases are TGTGCCAGCAGCTTAAGTAGCGGGAGGCTAGGAGAGACCCAGTACTTC.

In its sample, this clonotype was seen a few times. The gene calls are TRBV2 and TRBJ2-7; TRBD1 is a possible D gene (6 bases). CDR1 and CDR2 from the germline V gene are SNHLY and FYNNEI. V was cut by 5 bases and J by 0 bases, with 11 bases left in between. The CDR3 consists of 14 residues. CDR3 in amino acids: CASSLNRASYEQYF. CDR3 DNA sequence: TGTGCCAGCAGTTTGAACAGGGCCTCCTACGAGCAGTACTTC.

J is TRBJ2-1 and V is TRBV19; 10 bases map to TRBD2. This CDR3 is 15 amino acids long. J gave up 0 bases and V 5 bases, and 1 base lay outside the gene matches. CDR1 and CDR2 (germline): LNHDA, SQIVND (reference sequence). The chain's CDR3 is CASSASGSSYNEQFF. The CDR3 region has the DNA TGTGCCAGTAGTGCTAGCGGGAGCTCCTACAATGAGCAGTTCTTC.

This clonotype was detected many times. The chain joins TRBV20-1 to TRBJ2-4; TRBD2 might be the D (6 bases). V lost 0 bases, J lost 11 bases, and 17 bases lay in between. CDR1 and CDR2 (germline): DFQATT, SNEGSKA (reference sequence). This CDR3 contains 14 residues. This CDR3 reads CSAREEGASGLQYF. As DNA, the CDR3 is TGCAGTGCTAGAGAGGAGGGCGCAAGCGGCCTTCAGTACTTC.

In this sample, this clonotype turned up a few times. The rearrangement uses TRBV12-3 or TRBV12-4 and TRBJ2-7; D possibly matches TRBD1 or TRBD2 (6 bases each). The CDR3 runs to 13 residues. The ends were cut back, 4 bases at V and 7 bases at J, with 14 bases in the middle. The CDR3 protein is CASSSPLGGEQYF. In DNA form, the CDR3 reads TGTGCCAGCAGTTCCCCGTTAGGGGGGGAGCAGTACTTC.

The sample holds many counts of this clonotype. V gene TRBV5-1 combines with J gene TRBJ2-7, with D perhaps matching TRBD1 or TRBD2 (8 bases each). Trimming cost V 4 bases and J 2 bases, with 16 bases left between them. The CDR3 spans 15 residues. Germline V CDR1 and CDR2: SGHRS, YFSETQ. Here the CDR3 DNA reads TGCGCCAGCAGCCCGGGGGGGACAGGAACCTACGAGCAGTACTTC. Translating gives CASSPGGTGTYEQYF.